These 5 T cell receptor beta chains came from one sample sequenced in a study of cytomegalovirus exposure and HLA in healthy donors. Method: immunoSEQ multiplex PCR; TCRdb's copy keeps in-frame clones and lacks some. The sample has about 250,000 clones, roughly 87% seen once. Sequencing was performed on PBMCs. The receptors stem from a man aged 18 to 30 in good health and CMV-seropositive.

Here the CDR3 DNA reads TGCAGTGCCAGCGACCCAGATACGCAGTATTTT. Translated: CSASDPDTQYF. The rearrangement joins TRBV20-1 to TRBJ2-3; D not resolved. CDR3 length: 11 residues. Between the trimmed V and J ends, which lost 6 bases and 4 bases, there was a span of 8 bases. The germline V gene encodes CDR1 DFQATT and CDR2 SNEGSKA (reference sequence).

The rearrangement joins TRBV5-4 to TRBJ1-2, with D uncertain. Germline loops: CDR1 SGHNT, CDR2 YYREEE (reference sequence). The CDR3 covers 14 residues. Deletions cut 1 base from V and 2 bases from J, with 9 bases between. The CDR3 loop is CASSLKGLNYGYTF. In nucleotides, the CDR3 is TGTGCCAGCAGCTTGAAGGGTTTAAACTATGGCTACACCTTC.

The chain combines TRBV11-2 with TRBJ1-1, with no clear D. This CDR3 comprises 16 residues. Germline V lookup: CDR1 SGHAT, CDR2 FQNNGV. V was trimmed by 2 bases and J by 3 bases, leaving 16 bases between them. CDR3 sequence reads: CASSLSVLRGDTEAFF. CDR3 nucleotides: TGTGCCAGCAGCTTATCCGTCCTAAGAGGTGACACTGAAGCTTTCTTT.

This rearrangement joins TRBV15 to TRBJ1-1; D possibly corresponds to TRBD1 (5 bases). Germline V gene sequence: CDR1 LNHNV, CDR2 YYDKDF (reference sequence). This CDR3 is 15 amino acids long. V gave up 4 bases and J gave up 11 bases, with 23 bases separating them. The CDR3 loop is CATSIGPAGPNWAFF. The CDR3 bases are TGTGCCACCAGCATCGGCCCCGCAGGGCCCAATTGGGCTTTCTTT.

The rearrangement joins TRBV30 to TRBJ2-5, with 9 bases identical to TRBD1. J gave up 5 bases and V 1 base, and 8 bases lay outside the gene matches. The CDR3 covers 15 residues. The germline V gene has CDR1 GTSNPN and CDR2 SVGIG (reference sequence). The CDR3 loop reads CAWSAQQGAQETQYF. In nucleotides, the CDR3 is TGTGCCTGGAGTGCACAACAGGGGGCCCAGGAGACCCAGTACTTC.